These T cell receptor beta chains were read from a single sample in a study of human T cells and chemical hapten exposure. TCRdb reprocessed the RACE reads with MiXCR, giving one entry per CDR3 protein. The sample records about 110,000 distinct CDR3 sequences, about 11% being singletons. Material: whole blood, obtained in connection with sensitization to the hapten diphenylcyclopropenone (DPC). These receptors all stem from a woman in her forties with alopecia areata. Some clones in this sample may be carry-over from other donors' samples. Both conserved end residues are part of each CDR3. The D gene is left open where the match is weak. Clone size is shown for a subset of rows, as once, few, many or a class of expanded clone.

TGTGCCAGCAGCTCCCCAGGGGGGGGCCATGAGCAGTTCTTC,CASSSPGGGHEQFF,TRBJ2-1,TRBV12-3/TRBV12-4,NA,NA
TGCGCCAGCAGCCAAGATCCAGCGGGATCCGCAACCCAAGAGACCCAGTACTTC,CASSQDPAGSATQETQYF,TRBJ2-5,TRBV4-1,TRBD2,few
TGTGCCAGCAGCCACCCGAGACAGGGAGGAATAGAACTGTTTTTT,CASSHPRQGGIELFF,TRBJ1-4,TRBV4-2,TRBD1,many
TGTGCCACCAGTGATTTGAGAAATTTCTACTTC,CATSDLRNFYF,TRBJ2-4,TRBV24-1,NA,NA
TGTGCCACCCACAGGGGCAAAGCAGATACGCAGTATTTT,CATHRGKADTQYF,TRBJ2-3,TRBV10-3,TRBD1,NA
TGTGCCAGCATCCTAGGACGCGGAAATTCACCCCTCCACTTT,CASILGRGNSPLHF,TRBJ1-6,TRBV7-2,NA,many
TGTGCCAGCAGCTTTGAAGCGGGGGGCACAGATACGCAGTATTTT,CASSFEAGGTDTQYF,TRBJ2-3,TRBV7-9,TRBD2,many
TGTGCCAGTAACCATCCTGGGACAGGGGGCGCGAGGGCCAACGTCCTGACTTTC,CASNHPGTGGARANVLTF,TRBJ2-6,TRBV19,TRBD1,many
TGTGCCAGCGGCGCGGGAGCACCCTACGAGCAGTACTTC,CASGAGAPYEQYF,TRBJ2-7,TRBV6-1,TRBD2,many
TGTGCTAGTGGTTTGTCGGCCCCTAGGGTCCTGACTTTC,CASGLSAPRVLTF,TRBJ2-6,TRBV12-5,NA,few
TGTGCCAGCAGCACTGCGGACCTCTGGGGCGGGACCCAGTACTTC,CASSTADLWGGTQYF,TRBJ2-5,TRBV7-9,NA,few
TGTGCCAGCAGTTCCGGGGACAGGGAGACCTACGAGCAGTACTTC,CASSSGDRETYEQYF,TRBJ2-7,TRBV6-2/TRBV6-3,TRBD1,many
TGCAGTGCTAGAAAGGTCTCGGGCATAGGAGCTTACGAGCAGTACTTC,CSARKVSGIGAYEQYF,TRBJ2-7,TRBV20-1,NA,many
TGTGCCAGCAGCCCGCTTGCGGCAGGCACTGAAGCTTTCTTT,CASSPLAAGTEAFF,TRBJ1-1,TRBV9,NA,large
TGTGCCAGCAGTTTAGGGCCAAATAGCTACACCTTC,CASSLGPNSYTF,TRBJ1-2,TRBV12-3/TRBV12-4,NA,few
TGCGCCAGCAGCCAGTACAGAGACACGTATGAAGCTTTCTTT,CASSQYRDTYEAFF,TRBJ1-1,TRBV4-3,NA,few
TGTGCCAGTACCGAAACAGGGGCAACTAATGAAAAACTGTTTTTT,CASTETGATNEKLFF,TRBJ1-4,TRBV19,TRBD1,many
TGTGCCAGCAGTGCACGGGACAGGGGGAGCTCCTACAATGAGCAGTTCTTC,CASSARDRGSSYNEQFF,TRBJ2-1,TRBV2,TRBD1,NA
TGTGCCAGCAGCCCCTCCTTTGCGGGACCTCGGGTGGGGGAGACCCAGTACTTC,CASSPSFAGPRVGETQYF,TRBJ2-5,TRBV3-1,NA,NA
TGTGCCACCAGCAGAGGAAGGGGGAAGGAGACCCAGTACTTC,CATSRGRGKETQYF,TRBJ2-5,TRBV15,NA,few
TGTGCCAGCAGTGACAGGGGTCCTAACTATGGCTACACCTTC,CASSDRGPNYGYTF,TRBJ1-2,TRBV2,NA,many
TGTGCCAGCAGCCCGGGACAGGACTATGGCTACACCTTC,CASSPGQDYGYTF,TRBJ1-2,TRBV5-6,TRBD1,few
TGTGCCACACGGGGAGGGGCCTATGGCTACACCTTC,CATRGGAYGYTF,TRBJ1-2,TRBV28,NA,many
TGTGCCAGCAGCCAAGCCGGCGGGGGATACGAGCAGTACTTC,CASSQAGGGYEQYF,TRBJ2-7,TRBV4-2,TRBD2,few
TGTGCCAGCAGCTTCTCGGCAAGGGCTGAAGCTTTCTTT,CASSFSARAEAFF,TRBJ1-1,TRBV11-1,NA,NA
TGTGCCAGCAGAGGCACCGGACAGCGCAATCAGCCCCAGCATTTT,CASRGTGQRNQPQHF,TRBJ1-5,TRBV6-2/TRBV6-3,NA,NA
TGCAGTGCTCCCACAGGGGATGAAAAACTGTTTTTT,CSAPTGDEKLFF,TRBJ1-4,TRBV20-1,TRBD1,many
TGTGCCAGCAGCTTAGGGCTTCTCAATGAGCAGTTCTTC,CASSLGLLNEQFF,TRBJ2-1,TRBV7-7,NA,few
TGTGCCAGCAGGCGGGAGAACGGGGAGCTGTTTTTT,CASRRENGELFF,TRBJ2-2,TRBV14,TRBD2,many
TGTGCCACGACTCAGCGCTGGGCAGGGGCCAACGTCCTGACTTTC,CATTQRWAGANVLTF,TRBJ2-6,TRBV27,NA,many
TGTGCCAGCAGTTTAGTTTTCCCCGGGACAGAAGAAGCTTTCTTT,CASSLVFPGTEEAFF,TRBJ1-1,TRBV12-3/TRBV12-4,TRBD1,few
TGTGCCAGCAGCCAGGTCCGGGGTGGAAGAGATGAAAAACTGTTTTTT,CASSQVRGGRDEKLFF,TRBJ1-4,TRBV5-6,NA,few
TGTGCCAGCAGCCAACCCCTAGCAGAGCAGTACTTC,CASSQPLAEQYF,TRBJ2-7,TRBV3-1,NA,NA
TGCGCCAGCACCCGATCGACAGGTTCGGATGAGCAGTTCTTC,CASTRSTGSDEQFF,TRBJ2-1,TRBV5-1,NA,few
TGTGCCAGCAGTCGAGACAGGAGCACCGGGGAGCTGTTTTTT,CASSRDRSTGELFF,TRBJ2-2,TRBV7-9,NA,few
TGTGCCAGCAGACTCAGGGGAGACGGGGAGCTGTTTTTT,CASRLRGDGELFF,TRBJ2-2,TRBV12-3/TRBV12-4,NA,few